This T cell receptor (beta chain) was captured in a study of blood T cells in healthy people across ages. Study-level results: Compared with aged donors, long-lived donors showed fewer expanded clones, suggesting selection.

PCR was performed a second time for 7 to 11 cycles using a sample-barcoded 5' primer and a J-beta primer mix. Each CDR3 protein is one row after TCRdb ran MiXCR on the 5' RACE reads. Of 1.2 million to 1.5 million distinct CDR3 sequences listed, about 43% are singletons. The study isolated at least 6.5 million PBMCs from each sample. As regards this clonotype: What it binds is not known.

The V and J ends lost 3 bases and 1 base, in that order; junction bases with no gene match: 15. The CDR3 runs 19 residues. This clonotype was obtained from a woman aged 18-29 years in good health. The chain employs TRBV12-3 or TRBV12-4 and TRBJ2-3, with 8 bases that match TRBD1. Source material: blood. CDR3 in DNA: TGTGCCAGCAGTTTTATTTTCTTGGTTATCAGGGGGCGCACAGATACGCAGTATTTT. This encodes CASSFIFLVIRGRTDTQYF.